This T cell receptor beta chain was sequenced during a study of blood T cell repertoires in COVID-19. Across the whole study: From T cells, B-cell-depleted T cells, or PBMCs came the material, which was cDNA or gDNA.

The CDR3 contains 15 residues. Trimming took 4 bases from V and 0 from J, leaving 11 bases between them. Germline loops: CDR1 SGHNT, CDR2 YYREEE (reference sequence). The table came from immunoSEQ multiplex PCR; TCRdb's copy has only in-frame clones and leaves some out. The sample records some 73,000 clones, around 67% being singletons. This chain joins TRBV5-4 and TRBJ2-1; weak D call: TRBD2 (5 bases). Specimen: peripheral blood. This TCR came from a man aged 60 to 75 with acute or convalescent COVID-19. The chain's CDR3 is CASSPGKFSYNEQFF. CDR3 DNA: TGTGCCAGCAGCCCGGGGAAATTCTCCTACAATGAGCAGTTCTTC. Full variable domain (remainder filled in from reference TRBV5-4 and TRBJ2-1): ETGVTQSPTHLIKTRGQQVTLRCSSQSGHNTVSWYQQALGQGPQFIFQYYREEENGRGNFPPRFSGLQFPNYSSELNVNALELDDSALYLCASSPGKFSYNEQFFGPGTRLTVL.